A selection of T cell receptor beta chains follows, all from one sample in a study of T cells in Graves' hyperthyroidism and ophthalmopathy. A single record per CDR3 protein comes from TCRdb applying MiXCR to the multiplex PCR reads. Among under 400,000 distinct CDR3 sequences listed, 14% were seen once. The sequenced material came from blood. Every receptor here comes from a woman aged 60 to 75 with Graves' hyperthyroidism. Each CDR3 is given with its conserved first and last residue. D genes are given only for firm matches. Only some rows state a clone size, as once, few, many or a class for expanded clones.

CDR3 protein: CASSLDSGRSDTQYF
CDR3 DNA: TGTGCCAGCAGTTTGGACAGCGGGAGGTCAGATACGCAGTATTTT
V gene: TRBV27
J gene: TRBJ2-3
clone size: few
D gene: TRBD2

CDR3 protein: CASSFHLLTGELFF
CDR3 DNA: TGTGCCAGCAGCTTCCACTTACTCACCGGGGAGCTGTTTTTT
V gene: TRBV7-2
J gene: TRBJ2-2
clone size: few
D gene: -

CDR3 protein: CASSYSEGNTEAFF
CDR3 DNA: TGTGCCAGCAGTTACTCAGAGGGAAACACTGAAGCTTTCTTT
V gene: TRBV6-5
J gene: TRBJ1-1
clone size: many
D gene: -

CDR3 protein: CATSDHGTGRVEQFF
CDR3 DNA: TGTGCCACCAGTGACCACGGGACAGGGCGAGTTGAGCAGTTCTTC
V gene: TRBV24-1
J gene: TRBJ2-1
clone size: few
D gene: TRBD1

CDR3 protein: CASSLSVMSYNEQFF
CDR3 DNA: TGTGCCAGCAGTTTATCGGTGATGAGTTACAATGAGCAGTTCTTC
V gene: TRBV27
J gene: TRBJ2-1
clone size: -
D gene: -

CDR3 protein: CASVRDRTSNEQFF
CDR3 DNA: TGTGCCAGCGTCCGGGACAGGACTTCAAATGAGCAGTTCTTC
V gene: TRBV2
J gene: TRBJ2-1
clone size: many
D gene: TRBD1

CDR3 protein: CASSVDKAQFDEQFF
CDR3 DNA: TGCGCCAGCAGTGTAGACAAGGCCCAATTCGATGAGCAGTTCTTC
V gene: TRBV10-1
J gene: TRBJ2-1
clone size: -
D gene: -

CDR3 protein: CSIESSGNTIYF
CDR3 DNA: TGCAGTATTGAGAGCTCTGGAAACACCATATATTTT
V gene: TRBV29-1
J gene: TRBJ1-3
clone size: -
D gene: -

CDR3 protein: CASGIGMAGGNYGYTF
CDR3 DNA: TGTGCCAGCGGGATCGGAATGGCAGGGGGTAACTATGGCTACACCTTC
V gene: TRBV6-4
J gene: TRBJ1-2
clone size: -
D gene: TRBD1

CDR3 protein: CASSQDRAQETQYF
CDR3 DNA: TGTGCCAGCAGCCAAGACAGGGCACAAGAGACCCAGTACTTC
V gene: TRBV11-2
J gene: TRBJ2-5
clone size: many
D gene: TRBD1

CDR3 protein: CASSIEMNTEAFF
CDR3 DNA: TGCGCCAGCAGCATCGAAATGAACACTGAAGCTTTCTTT
V gene: TRBV5-1
J gene: TRBJ1-1
clone size: -
D gene: -

CDR3 protein: CASSGVTSGRTDTQYF
CDR3 DNA: TGTGCCAGCAGTGGGGTGACTAGCGGGAGAACAGATACGCAGTATTTT
V gene: TRBV27
J gene: TRBJ2-3
clone size: -
D gene: TRBD2

CDR3 protein: CASSQDKQHQETQYF
CDR3 DNA: TGTGCCAGCAGCCAAGATAAACAGCACCAAGAGACCCAGTACTTC
V gene: TRBV4-2
J gene: TRBJ2-5
clone size: many
D gene: -

CDR3 protein: CASKHYRRDRNSKLFF
CDR3 DNA: TGTGCCAGCAAACATTACCGCCGGGACAGGAACTCGAAGCTGTTTTTT
V gene: TRBV3-1
J gene: TRBJ2-2
clone size: many
D gene: TRBD1

CDR3 protein: CASSPETGFRGYTF
CDR3 DNA: TGTGCCAGCAGCCCAGAGACAGGGTTTCGAGGCTACACCTTC
V gene: TRBV7-9
J gene: TRBJ1-2
clone size: few
D gene: TRBD1

CDR3 protein: CAWSLLGPRNVKSYNEQFF
CDR3 DNA: TGTGCCTGGAGTTTATTAGGGCCACGGAATGTAAAGTCCTACAATGAGCAGTTCTTC
V gene: TRBV30
J gene: TRBJ2-1
clone size: -
D gene: -

CDR3 protein: CASRRGEEEAFF
CDR3 DNA: TGTGCCAGCAGGAGGGGGGAGGAGGAAGCTTTCTTT
V gene: TRBV28
J gene: TRBJ1-1
clone size: few
D gene: -

CDR3 protein: CASSLTGDHTEAFF
CDR3 DNA: TGTGCCAGCAGCTTGACAGGCGATCACACTGAAGCTTTCTTT
V gene: TRBV7-9
J gene: TRBJ1-1
clone size: -
D gene: -

CDR3 protein: CASSWRGDEQFF
CDR3 DNA: TGTGCCAGCAGTTGGAGGGGCGATGAGCAGTTCTTC
V gene: TRBV11-2
J gene: TRBJ2-1
clone size: few
D gene: -

CDR3 protein: CATSDLGRGGGDTEAFF
CDR3 DNA: TGTGCCACCAGTGATTTAGGGCGGGGTGGGGGGGACACTGAAGCTTTCTTT
V gene: TRBV24-1
J gene: TRBJ1-1
clone size: few
D gene: -

CDR3 protein: CSVGPSGSSTGELFF
CDR3 DNA: TGCAGCGTGGGCCCTAGCGGGAGTAGCACCGGGGAGCTGTTTTTT
V gene: TRBV29-1
J gene: TRBJ2-2
clone size: -
D gene: TRBD2

CDR3 protein: CASRMDSTGELFF
CDR3 DNA: TGCGCCAGCAGGATGGACAGCACCGGGGAGCTGTTTTTT
V gene: TRBV10-1
J gene: TRBJ2-2
clone size: many
D gene: -

CDR3 protein: CASSLVGLALFQFF
CDR3 DNA: TGTGCCAGCAGCTTAGTAGGACTAGCCTTATTTCAGTTCTTC
V gene: TRBV11-2
J gene: TRBJ2-1
clone size: many
D gene: TRBD2

CDR3 protein: CASSVPGTDSFF
CDR3 DNA: TGTGCCAGCAGCGTACCCGGGACCGATTCTTTCTTT
V gene: TRBV3-1
J gene: TRBJ1-1
clone size: many
D gene: -

CDR3 protein: CASSILLAKNIQYF
CDR3 DNA: TGTGCCAGTAGTATCCTTCTAGCCAAAAACATTCAGTACTTC
V gene: TRBV19
J gene: TRBJ2-4
clone size: -
D gene: -

CDR3 protein: CASSLGLAESTDTQYF
CDR3 DNA: TGTGCCAGCAGCTTAGGACTAGCGGAGAGCACAGATACGCAGTATTTT
V gene: TRBV5-1
J gene: TRBJ2-3
clone size: many
D gene: TRBD2

CDR3 protein: CASSPGGDGGSYEQYF
CDR3 DNA: TGTGCCAGCAGCCCGGGGGGGGACGGCGGGTCCTACGAGCAGTACTTC
V gene: TRBV7-6
J gene: TRBJ2-7
clone size: many
D gene: TRBD2

CDR3 protein: CASRAEASSYEQYF
CDR3 DNA: TGTGCCAGCAGGGCGGAGGCGAGCTCCTACGAGCAGTACTTC
V gene: TRBV2
J gene: TRBJ2-7
clone size: -
D gene: -

CDR3 protein: CASSTRTSGADTQYF
CDR3 DNA: TGTGCCAGCTCAACACGGACTAGCGGAGCTGATACGCAGTATTTT
V gene: TRBV18
J gene: TRBJ2-3
clone size: many
D gene: TRBD2